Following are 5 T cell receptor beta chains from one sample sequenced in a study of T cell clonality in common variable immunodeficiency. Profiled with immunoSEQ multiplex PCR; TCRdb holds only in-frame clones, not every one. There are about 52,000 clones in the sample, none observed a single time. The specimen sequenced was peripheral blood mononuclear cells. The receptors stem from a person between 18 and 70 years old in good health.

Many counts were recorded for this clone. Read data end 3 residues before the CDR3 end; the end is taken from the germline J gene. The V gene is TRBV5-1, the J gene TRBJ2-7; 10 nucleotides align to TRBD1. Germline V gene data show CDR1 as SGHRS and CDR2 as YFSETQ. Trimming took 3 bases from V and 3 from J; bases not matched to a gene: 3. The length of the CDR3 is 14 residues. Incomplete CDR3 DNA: TGCGCCAGCAGCTCCGGGACAGGGGACTACGAG. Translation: CASSSGTGDYE. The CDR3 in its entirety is CASSSGTGDYEQYF.

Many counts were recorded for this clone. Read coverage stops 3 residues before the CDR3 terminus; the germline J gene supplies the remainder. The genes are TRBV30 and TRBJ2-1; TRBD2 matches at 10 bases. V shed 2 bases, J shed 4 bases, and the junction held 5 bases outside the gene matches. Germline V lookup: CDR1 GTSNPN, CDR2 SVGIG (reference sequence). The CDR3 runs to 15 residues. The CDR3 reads CAWSLLAGAYNEQFF. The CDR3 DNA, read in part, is TGTGCCTGGAGTCTTCTAGCGGGAGCATACAATGAG.

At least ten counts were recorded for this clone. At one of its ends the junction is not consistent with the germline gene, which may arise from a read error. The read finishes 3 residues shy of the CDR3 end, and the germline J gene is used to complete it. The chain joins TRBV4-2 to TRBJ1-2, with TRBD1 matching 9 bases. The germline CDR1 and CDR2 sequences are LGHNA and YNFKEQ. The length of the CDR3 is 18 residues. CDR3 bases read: TGCGCCAGCAGCCAAGTCTGGGGTGGTGGGGACAGGGCTTATGGC. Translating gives CASSQVWGGGDRAYG. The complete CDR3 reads CASSQVWGGGDRAYGYTF.

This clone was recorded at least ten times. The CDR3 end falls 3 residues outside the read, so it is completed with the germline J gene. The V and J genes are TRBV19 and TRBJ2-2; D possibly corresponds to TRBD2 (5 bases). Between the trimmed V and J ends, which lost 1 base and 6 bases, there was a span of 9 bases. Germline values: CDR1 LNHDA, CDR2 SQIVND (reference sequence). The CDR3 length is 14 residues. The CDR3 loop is CASSIVSGSGELFF. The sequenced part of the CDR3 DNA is TGTGCCAGTAGTATAGTATCGGGGTCCGGGGAG.

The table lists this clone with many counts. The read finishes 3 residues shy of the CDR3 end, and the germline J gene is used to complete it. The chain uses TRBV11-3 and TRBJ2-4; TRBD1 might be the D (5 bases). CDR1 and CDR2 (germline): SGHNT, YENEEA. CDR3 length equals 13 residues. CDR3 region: CASSFADSPLQYF. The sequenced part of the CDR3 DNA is TGTGCCAGCAGCTTCGCCGACAGTCCTCTT.